One sample yielded the 18 T cell receptor beta chains listed below, sequenced in a study of T cell responses to AZD1222 COVID-19 vaccine (dated by TCRdb to 2020 to 2023). This sample's time point label indicates: baseline before first vaccination. Receptor amplification or capture employed the immunoSEQ multiplex PCR assay. TCRdb re-hosts the immuneACCESS table, in-frame sequences only. Its copies lack some clones; in the studies checked, an unresolved V gene accounts for under half of them, and the cause for the rest is not known. In all, the sample holds approximately 100,000 clones, and about 83% of those were seen once. Around 12% of the sample rests with the top ten. Sample: peripheral blood, taken on day 0 of AZD1222 vaccination. Receptors were obtained from an adult in good health.

The chain couples TRBV6-5 to TRBJ2-2; D is possibly TRBD2 (6 bases). V was cut by 5 bases and J by 6 bases, with 16 bases left in between. The germline V gene encodes CDR1 MNHEY and CDR2 SVGAGI. The CDR3 loop spans 15 amino acids. CDR3 sequence: CASSPGTVAAGELFF. The CDR3 region has the DNA TGTGCCAGCAGTCCAGGGACGGTAGCGGCCGGGGAGCTGTTTTTT.

The chain recombines TRBV27 with TRBJ2-7, with a tentative D call TRBD2 (6 bases). The germline V gene encodes CDR1 MNHEY and CDR2 SMNVEV (reference sequence). The CDR3 is made up of 14 amino acids. The CDR3 nucleotides read TGTGCACTATTTACGGGACTCCCTTCCTACGAGCAGTACTTC. As protein: CALFTGLPSYEQYF.

The rearrangement uses TRBV9 and TRBJ1-2, with D unresolved. The CDR3 loop spans 14 amino acids. The V end lost 3 bases, the J end lost 1 base, and 10 bases lay between the germline ends. CDR1 and CDR2 from the germline V gene are SGDLS and YYNGEE. CDR3 amino acids: CASSGFGYNYGYTF. CDR3 coding DNA: TGTGCCAGCAGCGGATTCGGGTATAACTATGGCTACACCTTC.

This clone has more than one count but fewer than ten. This sequence joins TRBV13 and TRBJ2-3; TRBD2 matches 10 bases. V trimming: 5 bases; J trimming: 2 bases; junction bases outside the gene matches: 7. The germline CDR1 and CDR2 sequences are PRHDT and FYEKMQ (reference sequence). The CDR3 consists of 16 residues. The CDR3 nucleotides read TGTGCCAGCAGCGAAGACGGGACTAGCGTCACAGATACGCAGTATTTT. This codes for CASSEDGTSVTDTQYF.

The chain combines TRBV5-5 with TRBJ1-6; a possible D gene is TRBD1 (5 bases). Per the germline V gene, CDR1 is SGHKS and CDR2 is YYEKEE (reference sequence). Trimming pared 4 bases from V and 7 bases from J, leaving 18 bases between. The CDR3 has 16 amino acids. The CDR3 coding sequence is TGTGCCAGCAGCCCCCAGGGCAGGATCGGGAATTCACCCCTCCACTTT. Translation gives CASSPQGRIGNSPLHF. Full variable domain (remainder filled in from reference TRBV5-5 and TRBJ1-6): DAGVTQSPTHLIKTRGQQVTLRCSPISGHKSVSWYQQVLGQGPQFIFQYYEKEERGRGNFPDRFSARQFPNYSSELNVNALLLGDSALYLCASSPQGRIGNSPLHFGNGTRLTVT.

This clone appeared a single time. V is TRBV11-2 and J is TRBJ2-1; tentative D call: TRBD2 (6 bases). The CDR3 length is 15 residues. Looked up from germline, CDR1 is SGHAT and CDR2 is FQNNGV. Deletions cut 2 bases from V and 6 bases from J, with 14 bases between. The CDR3 region is CASSLIVLAANEQFF. CDR3 nucleotide sequence: TGTGCCAGCAGCTTAATTGTACTAGCAGCCAATGAGCAGTTCTTC.

This clone was observed once. The genes are TRBV24-1 and TRBJ2-2, with 8 positions matching TRBD1. The V gene's germline CDR1 is KGHDR and CDR2 SFDVKD. V trimming: 3 bases; J trimming: 1 base; junction bases outside the gene matches: 3. This CDR3 comprises 16 residues. CDR3 nucleotides: TGTGCCACCAGTGATCCAGGACAGGGGAACACCGGGGAGCTGTTTTTT. This encodes CATSDPGQGNTGELFF.

This chain uses TRBV19 with TRBJ1-5, with 7 bases aligning to TRBD1. The CDR3 contains 16 residues. Per the germline V gene, CDR1 is LNHDA and CDR2 is SQIVND (reference sequence). J gave up 5 bases and V 6 bases, and 13 bases lay outside the gene matches. As DNA, the CDR3 is TGTGCCAGTAGGGGGACAGCCGATACTGGCGATCAGCCCCAGCATTTT. This codes for CASRGTADTGDQPQHF.

Note on this clone: Other DNA sequences in this specimen translate into the identical CDR3. V usage is TRBV20-1 and J usage is TRBJ2-7, with TRBD1 as a possible D gene (6 bases). The CDR3 length is 11 residues. The germline V and J ends were trimmed by 5 bases and 4 bases, with 9 bases remaining between them. Germline CDR1 and CDR2: DFQATT and SNEGSKA (reference sequence). The CDR3 reads CSALTGYEQYF. In DNA, the CDR3 is TGCAGTGCTCTCACAGGGTACGAGCAGTACTTC.

The J gene is TRBJ2-3, the V gene TRBV18; 9 bases are a match to TRBD1. CDR3 length equals 14 residues. J gave up 4 bases and V 10 bases, and 9 bases lay outside the gene matches. Germline lookup yields CDR1 KGHSH and CDR2 LQKENI. CDR3: CATLARQGADTQYF. CDR3 nucleotide sequence: TGTGCCACCCTCGCCCGACAGGGGGCAGATACGCAGTATTTT. The variable domain in full, with the rest retrieved from reference TRBV18 and TRBJ2-3, is NAGVMQNPRHLVRRRGQEARLRCSPMKGHSHVYWYRQLPEEGLKFMVYLQKENIIDESGMPKERFSAEFPKEGPSILRIQQVVRGDSAAYFCATLARQGADTQYFGPGTRLTVL.

The chain combines TRBV7-2 with TRBJ1-1; 7 nucleotides match TRBD1. Trimming cost V 4 bases and J 3 bases; bases outside gene matches: 2. CDR1 is SGHTA and CDR2 is FQGNSA in the germline V gene. The CDR3 loop spans 13 amino acids. The CDR3 loop reads CASSWDRDTEAFF. CDR3 nucleotides: TGTGCCAGCAGCTGGGACAGAGACACTGAAGCTTTCTTT.

This chain joins TRBV3-1 (or the pseudogene TRBV3-2) and TRBJ1-1; no firm D call. V lost 8 bases, J lost 1 base, and 11 bases lay in between. Germline V lookup: CDR1 LGHDT, CDR2 YNNKEL (reference sequence). The CDR3 is 13 amino acids. CDR3 DNA sequence: TGTGCCAGCGGGTGGTGGCAGAACACTGAAGCTTTCTTT. Translating it yields CASGWWQNTEAFF.

The V and J genes are TRBV28 and TRBJ2-5, with 10 bases fitting TRBD2. V lost 7 bases, J lost 4 bases, and 3 bases stayed unmatched. CDR1 MDHEN and CDR2 SYDVKM come from the germline V gene. There are 13 residues in the CDR3. CDR3 DNA: TGTGCCAGCACCCGACTAGCGGGAGAGACCCAGTACTTC. This translates into CASTRLAGETQYF.

The J gene is TRBJ2-2, the V gene TRBV1. TRBV1 is a pseudogene locus. This CDR3 comprises 13 residues. DNA of the CDR3: TGCACCAGCAGCCAGGGGAACACCGGGGAGCTGTTTTTT. Translating it yields CTSSQGNTGELFF.

This chain connects TRBV19 to TRBJ1-1, with D perhaps matching TRBD1 (5 bases). CDR3 length equals 16 residues. The V end lost 3 bases, the J end lost 0 bases, and 14 bases lay between the germline ends. The germline V gene has CDR1 LNHDA and CDR2 SQIVND (reference sequence). DNA of the CDR3: TGTGCCAGTAGTATTGTGGGGGACCTATTGAACACTGAAGCTTTCTTT. It encodes CASSIVGDLLNTEAFF.

This chain connects TRBV29-1 to TRBJ2-5; 9 nucleotides agree with TRBD2. Per the germline V gene, CDR1 is SQVTM and CDR2 is ANQGSEA. The V segment lost 1 base and the J segment 5 bases; nucleotides outside the gene matches: 17. CDR3 length equals 18 residues. CDR3 DNA: TGCAGCGTTGAAGCCCGCGTTTTAGCGGGAGCCCTTCGGGAGACCCAGTACTTC. This gives the protein CSVEARVLAGALRETQYF. The whole variable domain, filled in from reference TRBV29-1 and TRBJ2-5, reads SAVISQKPSRDICQRGTSLTIQCQVDSQVTMMFWYRQQPGQSLTLIATANQGSEATYESGFVIDKFPISRPNLTFSTLTVSNMSPEDSSIYLCSVEARVLAGALRETQYFGPGTRLLVL.

This chain connects TRBV7-6 to TRBJ2-7; 7 bases are shared with TRBD2. V lost 5 bases to trimming and J lost 6 bases; unmatched junction nucleotides: 10. Looked up from germline, CDR1 is SGHVS and CDR2 is FNYEAQ. The CDR3 runs to 14 residues. CDR3 residues: CASSLRWGGAEQYF. CDR3 nucleotide sequence: TGTGCCAGCAGCCTCAGGTGGGGAGGGGCCGAGCAGTACTTC.

The rearrangement uses TRBV7-6 and TRBJ2-7, with 9 bases identical to TRBD2. V was pared by 5 bases and J by 2 bases, with 16 bases of the junction left unmatched. Per germline, CDR1 SGHVS and CDR2 FNYEAQ. There are 18 residues in the CDR3. CDR3 sequence reads: CASSLSAQSSGSAYEQYF. The CDR3 DNA follows: TGTGCCAGCAGCCTATCCGCCCAGAGTAGCGGGAGTGCCTACGAGCAGTACTTC.